These 12 T cell receptor beta chains were all obtained from the same sample, sequenced in a study of T cells in Graves' hyperthyroidism and ophthalmopathy. Researchers took RNA transcripts and amplified the TCR beta CDR3 regions from them. RT-PCR in the first round (using the HTBI primer set) targeted the TCR CDR3. MiXCR, run by TCRdb on the multiplex PCR reads, gives a single entry per CDR3 protein. Of a few hundred thousand distinct CDR3 sequences in the sample, about 45% were seen once. Material for sequencing was peripheral blood or thyroid tissue (not recorded which). The source of these receptors is an adult woman with Graves' disease, either hyperthyroidism or ophthalmopathy (not recorded which).

This rearrangement joins TRBV11-1 to TRBJ2-5, with TRBD2 matching 10 bases. Germline values: CDR1 SGHAT, CDR2 FQDESV (reference sequence). The trim removed 5 bases at V and 5 bases at J, leaving 8 bases unmatched. This CDR3 spans 15 amino acids. CDR3 sequence (DNA): TGTGCCAGCAGCACCAGCGAGGGACTAGCGGAGACCCAGTACTTC. Its protein product is CASSTSEGLAETQYF.

The rearrangement links TRBV7-9 to TRBJ2-7; TRBD2 is a possible D gene (7 bases). CDR3 length: 14 amino acids. The ends were cut back, 11 bases at V and 1 base at J, with 18 bases in the middle. Germline loops: CDR1 SEHNR, CDR2 FQNEAQ (reference sequence). The CDR3 bases are TGTGCCGGCCAGTCAGAGGGGGGGTCCTACGAGCAGTACTTC. This codes for CAGQSEGGSYEQYF. Using reference TRBV7-9 and TRBJ2-7 for the parts outside the CDR3, the full variable domain is DTGVSQNPRHKITKRGQNVTFRCDPISEHNRLYWYRQTLGQGPEFLTYFQNEAQLEKSRLLSDRFSAERPKGSFSTLEIQRTEQGDSAMYLCAGQSEGGSYEQYFGPGTRLTVT.

The chain carries TRBV2 and TRBJ2-2, with 14 bases matching TRBD2. Germline CDR1 is SNHLY and CDR2 is FYNNEI. The J segment lost 5 bases and the V segment lost 4 bases, leaving 3 bases of the junction unmatched. This CDR3 has 16 residues. Here the CDR3 reads CASSGLAGGGTGELFF. The CDR3 bases are TGTGCCAGCAGTGGACTAGCGGGAGGGGGTACCGGGGAGCTGTTTTTT.

The chain employs TRBV9 and TRBJ1-3, with D maybe TRBD1 (5 bases). Germline V CDR1 and CDR2: SGDLS, YYNGEE. Trimming pared 8 bases from V and 10 bases from J, leaving 25 bases between. CDR3 size: 15 residues. DNA for the CDR3: TGTGCCAGTACCCGACAGACTACGAACAATCGGACCATATATTTT. It encodes CASTRQTTNNRTIYF. Full variable domain (remainder filled in from reference TRBV9 and TRBJ1-3): DSGVTQTPKHLITATGQRVTLRCSPRSGDLSVYWYQQSLDQGLQFLIQYYNGEERAKGNILERFSAQQFPDLHSELNLSSLELGDSALYFCASTRQTTNNRTIYFGEGSWLTVV.

This CDR3 reads CSVEPPVGYGYTF. CDR3 nucleotides: TGCAGCGTTGAACCCCCGGTAGGCTATGGCTACACCTTC. V is TRBV29-1 and J is TRBJ1-2; D is ambiguous. V dropped 2 bases and J dropped 4 bases, with 11 bases sitting between them. Looked up from germline, CDR1 is SQVTM and CDR2 is ANQGSEA. The CDR3 loop spans 13 amino acids.

This rearrangement joins TRBV7-2 to TRBJ2-7; unclear D gene. Looked up from germline, CDR1 is SGHTA and CDR2 is FQGNSA. The CDR3 runs 13 residues. Trimming shortened V by 6 bases and J by 0 bases, and 9 bases separated the two germline ends. As DNA, the CDR3 is TGTGCCAGCAGTGGAACCACCTCCTACGAGCAGTACTTC. It is translated as CASSGTTSYEQYF.

The J gene is TRBJ1-1, the V gene TRBV7-2; TRBD1 is a possible D gene (5 bases). CDR1 SGHTA and CDR2 FQGNSA come from the germline V gene. The CDR3 has 15 amino acids. V lost 0 bases, J lost 3 bases, and 11 bases lay in between. CDR3 DNA sequence: TGTGCCAGCAGCTTAGCGTCAGTAGGGGACACTGAAGCTTTCTTT. Translating it yields CASSLASVGDTEAFF.

The J gene is TRBJ1-2, the V gene TRBV5-6; D ambiguous. The V gene lost 2 bases and the J gene lost 6 bases, with 11 bases spanning the gap. Germline V gives CDR1 SGHDT, CDR2 YYEEEE. There are 13 residues in the CDR3. The CDR3 DNA is TGTGCCAGCAGCTTAAGAGTGGGGAATGGCTACACCTTC. Its protein product is CASSLRVGNGYTF.

This clonotype was detected a few times. This chain links TRBV19 with TRBJ1-2; possible D gene TRBD1, 6 bases. Germline V gene sequence: CDR1 LNHDA, CDR2 SQIVND (reference sequence). V was pared by 7 bases and J by 4 bases, with 31 bases between. CDR3 length equals 19 residues. DNA for the CDR3: TGTGCCAGTACCGACCCTCCGGGGGCGGCCACTGAAGCGATCTATGGCTACACCTTC. Its translation is CASTDPPGAATEAIYGYTF.

This clonotype was counted between two and nine times. V usage is TRBV19 and J usage is TRBJ1-5; TRBD1 matches at 9 bases. The CDR3 is 13 residues long. V trimming: 8 bases; J trimming: 6 bases; junction bases outside the gene matches: 5. The germline CDR1 and CDR2 sequences are LNHDA and SQIVND (reference sequence). The CDR3 nucleotides read TGTGCCAGTTCCAGGGACAGGGTTCAGCCCCAGCATTTT. Its translation is CASSRDRVQPQHF.

The chain combines TRBV11-1 with TRBJ2-7; a weak D match, TRBD1 (5 bases). With 7 bases removed from V and 3 bases from J, the gap between germline ends came to 22 bases. Germline CDR1 and CDR2: SGHAT and FQDESV (reference sequence). This CDR3 contains 16 residues. The CDR3 is CASTPPTAIFDYEQYF. The CDR3 nucleotides read TGTGCCAGCACCCCCCCGACAGCCATTTTCGACTACGAGCAGTACTTC.

Worth noting for this clonotype: The germline gene is not matched at one end of the junction; a read error may be the cause. This chain joins TRBV25-1 and TRBJ1-1; 9 bases match TRBD1. This CDR3 has 15 amino acids. From germline, CDR1 is MGHDK and CDR2 SYGVNS. The CDR3 protein is CACSARLDRGTEAFF. CDR3 nucleotides: TGTGCCTGCAGTGCTCGCCTCGACAGGGGGACTGAAGCTTTCTTT.